A single sample gave rise to the 16 T cell receptor beta chains below, sequenced in a study of T cell changes during pregnancy in multiple sclerosis. Generated by immunoSEQ multiplex PCR, the TCRdb table keeps only in-frame clones and is missing some. In the table there are about 28,000 clones, about 83% of which are singletons. The specimen comprised CD8+ T cells from peripheral blood mononuclear cells, sampled after pregnancy. These receptors all stem from a female donor with multiple sclerosis, enrolled in a pregnancy study.

The V gene is TRBV6-1, the J gene TRBJ2-1; 11 bases align to TRBD2. Trimming cost V 6 bases and J 6 bases; bases outside gene matches: 7. CDR3 length: 15 residues. Germline CDR1 MNHNS, CDR2 SASEGT. CDR3 protein: CASSLLAGAGNEQFF. The CDR3 region has the DNA TGTGCCAGCAGCCTACTAGCGGGGGCGGGCAATGAGCAGTTCTTC.

V is TRBV30 and J is TRBJ2-5; maybe TRBD2 (5 bases). V was shortened by 0 bases and J by 5 bases, with 13 bases between the two germline ends. The CDR3 is made up of 14 amino acids. In germline, CDR1 is GTSNPN, CDR2 SVGIG (reference sequence). DNA of the CDR3: TGTGCCTGGAGTGTATCGAGTTCGGGGGAGACCCAGTACTTC. It is translated as CAWSVSSSGETQYF.

This chain uses TRBV18 with TRBJ1-1; 7 positions agree with TRBD1. This CDR3 has 15 amino acids. The V and J ends lost 3 bases and 7 bases, in that order; junction bases with no gene match: 11. Per the germline V gene, CDR1 is KGHSH and CDR2 is LQKENI. CDR3 in amino acids: CASSPATGMVIEAFF. CDR3 sequence (DNA): TGTGCCAGCTCACCGGCGACAGGGATGGTGATTGAAGCTTTCTTT.

V usage is TRBV15 and J usage is TRBJ2-5; 7 bases are a match to TRBD1. Germline CDR1 reads LNHNV; CDR2 reads YYDKDF (reference sequence). V shed 4 bases and J 0 bases; nucleotides not matched to a gene: 8. The CDR3 contains 16 residues. CDR3 protein: CATSIRGDSHQETQYF. The CDR3 DNA sequence: TGTGCCACCAGCATAAGAGGGGACAGTCACCAAGAGACCCAGTACTTC.

This clone was recorded only once. V is TRBV19 and J is TRBJ1-5, with TRBD1 matching over 9 bases. The V segment lost 3 bases and the J segment 3 bases; nucleotides outside the gene matches: 9. Germline CDR1 and CDR2: LNHDA and SQIVND (reference sequence). The CDR3 consists of 17 residues. The CDR3: CASSIGQGIQLNQPQHF. In DNA form, the CDR3 reads TGTGCCAGTAGTATCGGACAGGGGATCCAGCTCAATCAGCCCCAGCATTTT. Full variable domain (missing parts from reference TRBV19 and TRBJ1-5): DGGITQSPKYLFRKEGQNVTLSCEQNLNHDAMYWYRQDPGQGLRLIYYSQIVNDFQKGDIAEGYSVSREKKESFPLTVTSAQKNPTAFYLCASSIGQGIQLNQPQHFGDGTRLSIL.

The chain has TRBV27 and TRBJ2-2, with a tentative D call TRBD1 (5 bases). The CDR3 covers 20 residues. Per the germline V gene, CDR1 is MNHEY and CDR2 is SMNVEV (reference sequence). Trimming stripped 2 bases from V and 0 bases from J, with 22 bases between. CDR3 amino acids: CASSLGSQAQGQTNTGELFF. The CDR3 coding sequence is TGTGCCAGCAGTTTAGGTTCCCAAGCTCAGGGCCAAACGAACACCGGGGAGCTGTTTTTT.

This clone counts as medium-sized. J is TRBJ2-1 and V is TRBV2; TRBD2 matches at 11 bases. Germline loops: CDR1 SNHLY, CDR2 FYNNEI. The CDR3 runs 15 residues. V shed 6 bases and J 0 bases; nucleotides not matched to a gene: 1. As DNA, the CDR3 is TGTGCCAGCAGGCTAGCGGGGGGCTCCTACAATGAGCAGTTCTTC. It translates to CASRLAGGSYNEQFF. Based on the CDR3 plus reference TRBV2 and TRBJ2-1, the full variable domain is EPEVTQTPSHQVTQMGQEVILRCVPISNHLYFYWYRQILGQKVEFLVSFYNNEISEKSEIFDDQFSVERPDGSNFTLKIRSTKLEDSAMYFCASRLAGGSYNEQFFGPGTRLTVL.

This chain uses TRBV23-1 with TRBJ2-7, with 9 positions matching TRBD2. TRBV23-1 is identified as an open reading frame with a role that is uncertain. CDR3 length equals 12 residues. Trimming cost V 7 bases and J 5 bases; bases outside gene matches: 3. The CDR3 sequence is CASMRGGDEQYF. The CDR3 coding sequence is TGCGCCAGCATGCGGGGGGGCGACGAGCAGTACTTC.

This chain joins TRBV19 and TRBJ1-1; no definite D call. The CDR3 is made up of 13 amino acids. V was pared by 6 bases and J by 4 bases, with 12 bases between. Germline CDR1 is LNHDA and CDR2 is SQIVND (reference sequence). The CDR3 DNA reads as TGTGCCAGTAGCCTCAGTAGCGGCACTGAAGCTTTCTTT. Its protein product is CASSLSSGTEAFF.

The chain has TRBV6-5 and TRBJ2-7; 7 bases align to TRBD1. V was pared by 1 base and J by 2 bases, with 5 bases of the junction left unmatched. CDR1 and CDR2 from the germline V gene are MNHEY and SVGAGI. The CDR3 has 15 amino acids. CDR3 region: CASSYYEGAPYEQYF. The CDR3 coding sequence is TGTGCCAGCAGTTACTATGAGGGGGCCCCCTACGAGCAGTACTTC.

V and J are TRBV28 and TRBJ1-1; 8 bases map to TRBD1. V was pared by 5 bases and J by 9 bases, with 17 bases of the junction left unmatched. Germline loops: CDR1 MDHEN, CDR2 SYDVKM. The length of the CDR3 is 16 residues. The CDR3 here is CASSTSQEDREDQAFF. CDR3 bases: TGTGCCAGCAGTACATCCCAAGAGGACAGGGAGGATCAAGCTTTCTTT.

Only one count was recorded for this clone. J is TRBJ1-2 and V is TRBV13; 8 bases map to TRBD1. V lost 0 bases, J lost 3 bases, and 3 bases stayed unmatched. Germline CDR1 and CDR2: PRHDT and FYEKMQ (reference sequence). This CDR3 has 15 amino acids. Written as DNA, the CDR3 is TGTGCCAGCAGCTTAGGACAGGGGGAAGACTATGGCTACACCTTC. It is translated as CASSLGQGEDYGYTF.

This chain connects TRBV19 to TRBJ2-6, with TRBD1 matching 12 bases. Trimming removed 6 bases from V and 5 bases from J; junction bases left unmatched: 8. Germline CDR1 LNHDA, CDR2 SQIVND (reference sequence). The CDR3 consists of 17 residues. The CDR3 DNA reads as TGTGCCAGTAGGCCGGGACAGGGGGCTGTCTGGGCCAACGTCCTGACTTTC. As protein: CASRPGQGAVWANVLTF. The full variable domain, its missing parts supplied by reference TRBV19 and TRBJ2-6, is DGGITQSPKYLFRKEGQNVTLSCEQNLNHDAMYWYRQDPGQGLRLIYYSQIVNDFQKGDIAEGYSVSREKKESFPLTVTSAQKNPTAFYLCASRPGQGAVWANVLTFGAGSRLTVL.

The CDR3 loop reads CASSLDWGGAYYGYTF. CDR3 nucleotide sequence: TGTGCCAGCAGCTTAGATTGGGGGGGCGCATACTATGGCTACACCTTC. V and J are TRBV11-2 and TRBJ1-2; a possible D gene is TRBD1 (6 bases). CDR1 is SGHAT, CDR2 FQNNGV, per germline. The CDR3 is made up of 16 amino acids. Trimming shortened V by 0 bases and J by 3 bases, and 14 bases separated the two germline ends.

CDR3: CASSPLQGSGQPQHF. Written as DNA, the CDR3 is TGTGCCAGCAGCCCCTTACAGGGGAGCGGTCAGCCCCAGCATTTT. The chain has TRBV27 and TRBJ1-5; 7 bases are shared with TRBD1. V was clipped by 6 bases and J by 6 bases; unmatched bases: 11. CDR1 is MNHEY and CDR2 is SMNVEV in the germline V gene (reference sequence). The CDR3 has 15 residues.

The rearrangement links TRBV4-1 to TRBJ2-5; TRBD1 might be the D (5 bases). From germline, CDR1 is MGHRA and CDR2 YSYEKL. The CDR3 runs 15 residues. Deletions cut 0 bases from V and 4 bases from J, with 12 bases between. The CDR3 sequence: CASSQDWGRAETQYF. CDR3 nucleotides: TGCGCCAGCAGCCAAGATTGGGGCAGGGCAGAGACCCAGTACTTC.